Listed below are T cell receptor beta chains from one sample, sequenced in a study of T cell responses to AZD1222 COVID-19 vaccine. Profiling relied on immunoSEQ multiplex PCR, and the TCRdb table lists in-frame clones only, not all of them. The sample consists of 80,000 to 90,000 clones, over 75% of them appearing once. Source: peripheral blood, taken on day 0 of MenACWY control vaccination. These receptors came from an adult in good health. Both conserved end residues are part of each CDR3. The D gene is left open where the match is weak. Only part of the rows carry a size: once, few, many, or a class if the clone is expanded.

j_call,clone_size,v_call,cdr3_length,d_call,cdr3_aa,cdr3_nt
TRBJ1-1,once,TRBV10-1,13,-,CASSPYRNTEAFF,TGCGCCAGCAGTCCTTATAGGAACACTGAAGCTTTCTTT
TRBJ2-3,-,TRBV5-4,15,TRBD2,CASSLRLADADTQYF,TGTGCCAGCAGCTTGAGACTAGCGGATGCAGATACGCAGTATTTT
TRBJ1-1,-,TRBV5-1,15,TRBD1,CASSLEGQPNTEAFF,TGCGCCAGCAGCTTGGAGGGACAGCCGAACACTGAAGCTTTCTTT
TRBJ2-1,-,TRBV30,14,-,CAWASSSSYNEQFF,TGTGCCTGGGCTAGCTCAAGCTCCTACAATGAGCAGTTCTTC
TRBJ2-1,-,TRBV10-3,13,-,CAISESEPWEQFF,TGTGCCATCAGTGAGTCGGAGCCTTGGGAGCAGTTCTTC
TRBJ2-2,-,TRBV7-8,18,TRBD2,CASSSKGLAGLNTGELFF,TGTGCCAGCAGCTCCAAGGGCCTAGCGGGGCTGAACACCGGGGAGCTGTTTTTT
TRBJ2-2,-,TRBV9,19,TRBD2,CASSVVGSGRTLNTGELFF,TGTGCCAGCAGCGTAGTTGGTAGCGGGAGGACCCTGAACACCGGGGAGCTGTTTTTT
TRBJ1-2,-,TRBV28,17,TRBD1,CASKGDSFFQSNYGYTF,TGTGCCAGCAAGGGGGACAGTTTTTTTCAGAGTAACTATGGCTACACCTTC
TRBJ2-2,-,TRBV7-7,16,TRBD2,CASSLKGLAATGELFF,TGTGCCAGCAGCTTAAAAGGACTAGCGGCCACCGGGGAGCTGTTTTTT
TRBJ1-2,-,TRBV28,16,TRBD1,CASSLSQGGISYGYTF,TGTGCCAGCAGTTTGTCACAGGGGGGCATTAGCTATGGCTACACCTTC
TRBJ2-7,-,TRBV15,17,-,CATSGQNSYKPPYEQYF,TGTGCCACCAGCGGGCAGAATTCGTATAAACCTCCCTACGAGCAGTACTTC
TRBJ1-5,once,TRBV27,14,-,CASSLGDSNQPQHF,TGTGCCAGCAGTTTGGGGGATAGCAATCAGCCCCAGCATTTT
TRBJ1-1,-,TRBV30,13,-,CAWSDAGWDRAFF,TGTGCCTGGAGTGATGCGGGGTGGGATCGGGCTTTCTTT
TRBJ2-7,-,TRBV10-3,15,-,CAISESTPISYEQYF,TGTGCCATCAGTGAGTCGACACCAATCTCCTACGAGCAGTACTTC
TRBJ2-3,-,TRBV5-4,15,TRBD2,CASSGDYLNTDTQYF,TGTGCCAGCAGTGGGGACTACTTGAACACAGATACGCAGTATTTT
TRBJ1-3,-,TRBV30,18,-,CAWSQNGGPLSSGNTIYF,TGTGCCTGGAGTCAAAACGGCGGTCCTCTTAGCTCTGGAAACACCATATATTTT
TRBJ2-4,-,TRBV19,14,-,CASRSAGAKNIQYF,TGTGCCAGTAGGTCAGCGGGAGCCAAAAACATTCAGTACTTC